A single sample is the source of the 19 T cell receptor beta chains below, sequenced in a study of blood T cell repertoires in COVID-19. Profiled with immunoSEQ multiplex PCR; TCRdb holds only in-frame clones, not every one. The data hold around 270,000 clones, with roughly 90% observed a single time. Sequences were obtained from peripheral blood. The receptors were gathered from a man aged 35 to 55 with acute or convalescent COVID-19.

The V gene is TRBV6-1, the J gene TRBJ2-2; 10 nucleotides agree with TRBD1. The CDR3 extends over 16 amino acids. Germline-derived CDR1 and CDR2 are MNHNS and SASEGT. The junction had 7 bases not matched to a gene; V was cut back by 1 base and J by 8 bases. CDR3 bases: TGTGCCAGCAGTGAAGTTTTCCTGGGACAGGGGGGGGAGCTGTTTTTT. It is translated as CASSEVFLGQGGELFF.

The chain combines TRBV5-5 with TRBJ1-2; the match to TRBD1 covers 8 bases. Germline loops: CDR1 SGHKS, CDR2 YYEKEE (reference sequence). The J segment lost 5 bases and the V segment lost 2 bases, leaving 8 bases of the junction unmatched. CDR3 length: 15 amino acids. CDR3 sequence (DNA): TGTGCCAGCAGCTTCCGAGGGACAGGCGAATATGGCTACACCTTC. Amino acid sequence: CASSFRGTGEYGYTF.

The CDR3 loop reads CASSPAGDSNEKLFF. The CDR3 coding sequence is TGTGCCAGCAGCCCGGCAGGTGATTCTAATGAAAAACTGTTTTTT. J is TRBJ1-4 and V is TRBV5-4; D is ambiguous. Looked up from germline, CDR1 is SGHNT and CDR2 is YYREEE (reference sequence). The CDR3 covers 15 residues. V shed 4 bases and J shed 3 bases, with 13 bases lying between them. Full variable domain (missing parts from reference TRBV5-4 and TRBJ1-4): ETGVTQSPTHLIKTRGQQVTLRCSSQSGHNTVSWYQQALGQGPQFIFQYYREEENGRGNFPPRFSGLQFPNYSSELNVNALELDDSALYLCASSPAGDSNEKLFFGSGTQLSVL.

The chain couples TRBV1 to TRBJ2-7; the table assigns TRBD2, which was not confirmed against the DNA. TRBV1 is a documented pseudogene. The CDR3 extends over 13 amino acids. The CDR3 nucleotides read TGCACCAGCAGCCAGAGGCCGAAGGCACTGGGGTACTTC. The encoded protein is CTSSQRPKALGYF.

This chain uses TRBV4-1 with TRBJ2-1, with a weak D call TRBD1 (5 bases). V was cut by 3 bases and J by 8 bases, with 20 bases left in between. Germline lookup yields CDR1 MGHRA and CDR2 YSYEKL. This CDR3 is built from 16 residues. CDR3 protein: CASSQDVLRVGYEQFF. CDR3 nucleotides: TGCGCCAGCAGCCAGGACGTTCTCAGGGTGGGGTATGAGCAGTTCTTC.

CDR3: CAISERPEGDPGELFF. CDR3 in DNA: TGTGCCATCAGTGAAAGGCCAGAGGGAGATCCCGGGGAGCTGTTTTTT. The rearrangement uses TRBV10-3 and TRBJ2-2, with a possible D match to TRBD2 (5 bases). The V gene's germline CDR1 is ENHRY and CDR2 SYGVKD. The CDR3 contains 16 residues. V was pared by 3 bases and J by 6 bases, with 17 bases between.

The gene calls are TRBV24-1 and TRBJ2-2; 9 bases map to TRBD1. The CDR3 length is 13 residues. Germline CDR1 KGHDR, CDR2 SFDVKD. The junction had 3 bases not matched to a gene; V was cut back by 11 bases and J by 3 bases. The CDR3 spells CAIGDRDTGELFF. The CDR3 DNA sequence: TGTGCCATAGGGGACAGGGACACCGGGGAGCTGTTTTTT.

Of note for this clone: The sample holds other DNA sequences that translate to the same CDR3. The V gene is TRBV6-2 or TRBV6-3, the J gene TRBJ2-1; 8 bases are shared with TRBD2. The CDR3 contains 15 residues. CDR1 is MNHEY, CDR2 SVGEGT, per germline. The ends lost 2 bases at V and 4 bases at J; junction bases unmatched: 4. The CDR3 region has the DNA TGTGCCAGCAGTTACCTAGCGGGTGGGTACAATGAGCAGTTCTTC. This gives the protein CASSYLAGGYNEQFF.

The chain links TRBV24-1 to TRBJ2-1; D might be TRBD2 (5 bases). Trimming cost V 7 bases and J 5 bases, with 11 bases left between them. The germline V gene has CDR1 KGHDR and CDR2 SFDVKD. CDR3 size: 13 residues. CDR3 sequence reads: CATRSDGNNEQFF. The CDR3 bases are TGTGCCACCAGGTCGGACGGGAACAATGAGCAGTTCTTC.

J is TRBJ1-1 and V is TRBV4-2; D is uncertain. V was trimmed by 0 bases and J by 1 base, leaving 12 bases between them. The CDR3 is 16 amino acids. CDR1 and CDR2 (germline): LGHNA, YNFKEQ. CDR3 nucleotide sequence: TGTGCCAGCAGCCAAGATCTGGCGAGGAAGAACACTGAAGCTTTCTTT. Translation gives CASSQDLARKNTEAFF.

This clone has a handful of counts. In the same sample, other DNA sequences code for this CDR3. The chain carries TRBV4-1 and TRBJ1-1, with no clear D. This CDR3 is 13 amino acids long. Trimming pared 6 bases from V and 2 bases from J, leaving 10 bases between. The germline CDR1 and CDR2 sequences are MGHRA and YSYEKL. In DNA, the CDR3 is TGCGCCAGCAGTCCTGGAGTTAACACTGAAGCTTTCTTT. It encodes CASSPGVNTEAFF.

The V gene is TRBV7-9, the J gene TRBJ1-3; 7 bases fit TRBD1. Germline-derived CDR1 and CDR2 are SEHNR and FQNEAQ (reference sequence). The CDR3 is made up of 15 amino acids. Trimming at V came to 7 bases and at J to 2 bases, leaving 8 bases not matched to a gene. The CDR3 nucleotides read TGTGCCAGCACCCAGGGGGGACGAGCTGGAAACACCATATATTTT. Translation gives CASTQGGRAGNTIYF.

This chain connects TRBV2 to TRBJ1-6; D perhaps matches TRBD1 (5 bases). CDR1 and CDR2 from the germline V gene are SNHLY and FYNNEI. V lost 4 bases and J 4 bases, leaving 8 bases between the germline ends. The CDR3 covers 14 residues. This chain's CDR3 is CASSAGGYNSPLHF. For the CDR3, the DNA is TGTGCCAGCAGTGCGGGGGGTTATAATTCACCCCTCCACTTT.

The chain uses TRBV11-2 and TRBJ1-1; D is possibly TRBD1 (5 bases). V lost 4 bases and J lost 2, with 11 bases in between. Germline CDR1 reads SGHAT; CDR2 reads FQNNGV. This CDR3 is 14 amino acids long. CDR3 coding DNA: TGTGCCAGCAGCTCTCCTAGGGGAAACACTGAAGCTTTCTTT. It yields the protein CASSSPRGNTEAFF.

This chain joins TRBV12-5 and TRBJ1-2, with 11 bases identical to TRBD1. The trim removed 3 bases at V and 9 bases at J, leaving 9 bases unmatched. CDR1 and CDR2 (germline): LGHNT, FRNRAP. The CDR3 is 15 amino acids. The CDR3 is CASGFWTGGYGSYTF. The CDR3 DNA is TGTGCTAGTGGTTTCTGGACAGGGGGCTATGGTAGCTACACCTTC.

This clone turned up a few times. At one boundary the junction diverges from the germline segment, which might be a read error. This chain joins TRBV10-2 and TRBJ2-2; TRBD2 matches 11 bases. Germline V gene data show CDR1 as WSHSY and CDR2 as SAAADI. CDR3 size: 15 residues. In DNA, the CDR3 is TGCGCCACCAGTGGGACTAGCGGGAACACCGGGGAGCTGTTTTTT. It yields the protein CATSGTSGNTGELFF.

The V gene is TRBV5-4, the J gene TRBJ1-4; D may be TRBD1 (6 bases). The CDR3 is made up of 14 amino acids. V dropped 2 bases and J dropped 8 bases, with 13 bases sitting between them. The germline V gene encodes CDR1 SGHNT and CDR2 YYREEE (reference sequence). The CDR3 spells CASSFRVQGEKLFF. CDR3 DNA: TGTGCCAGCAGCTTCCGGGTCCAGGGGGAAAAACTGTTTTTT. The full variable domain, its missing parts supplied by reference TRBV5-4 and TRBJ1-4, is ETGVTQSPTHLIKTRGQQVTLRCSSQSGHNTVSWYQQALGQGPQFIFQYYREEENGRGNFPPRFSGLQFPNYSSELNVNALELDDSALYLCASSFRVQGEKLFFGSGTQLSVL.

This clone was observed once. The chain uses TRBV6-5 and TRBJ2-1; 9 bases agree with TRBD1. Trimming took 5 bases from V and 2 from J; bases not matched to a gene: 1. Germline loops: CDR1 MNHEY, CDR2 SVGAGI. The length of the CDR3 is 14 residues. The CDR3 is CASSRQGAYNEQFF. The CDR3 bases are TGTGCCAGCAGTCGACAGGGGGCCTACAATGAGCAGTTCTTC.

The chain recombines TRBV14 with TRBJ2-4; D is unclear. This CDR3 region has 18 residues. CDR1 and CDR2 from the germline V gene are SGHDN and FVKESK. The V end was cut by 1 base, the J end by 1 base, with 17 bases between. The CDR3 here is CASSQAPYRGRAKNIQYF. The DNA for the CDR3 is TGTGCCAGCAGCCAAGCCCCGTATCGAGGTCGGGCCAAAAACATTCAGTACTTC.